This T cell receptor (beta chain) was recovered during a study of control samples from healthy donors and cancer patients. The data were produced by immunoSEQ multiplex PCR, yet TCRdb's version contains in-frame clones alone and is incomplete. The sample has more than 30,000 clones; over 70% are singletons. Germline V gene sequence: CDR1 LGHDT, CDR2 YNNKEL (reference sequence). The CDR3 is 13 residues long. Between the trimmed V and J ends, which lost 0 bases and 8 bases, there was a span of 10 bases. The sequence was obtained from a woman aged 60-70 years with lung cancer. Sequencing input: PBMCs. This rearrangement joins TRBV3-1 (or the pseudogene TRBV3-2) to TRBJ1-1, with TRBD1 as a possible D gene (6 bases). The chain's CDR3 is CASSQETGREAFF. The DNA for the CDR3 is TGTGCCAGCAGCCAAGAAACAGGGAGAGAAGCTTTCTTT.